The clone carrying this T cell receptor beta chain was seen at least ten times. Its antigen is undetermined. The data are from a study of T-cell reconstitution after alpha-beta-depleted transplantation in children. Study-wide points: Fresh T-cell production supplied most of the T-cell counts and diversity seen one year after transplant. Surviving recipient T cells and thymic progenitors underlay high day-60 TCRbeta diversity in some patients. Alpha-beta T cells present about two months after transplant were reported to originate from several hundred expanded graft clones.

Library preparation (for TCRbeta) was performed with unique molecular identifiers. In TCRdb, the PCR reads were re-called with MiXCR into one record per CDR3 protein. Found here are 250,000 to 300,000 distinct CDR3 sequences, over 9% of them singletons; the top ten hold less than 9%. The sample here was PBMCs, taken before TCRalphabeta/CD19-depleted stem cell transplant. The sequence was obtained from a boy in the first two years of life with acute myeloid leukemia, due to receive a stem cell transplant.

The CDR3 loop reads CASSASGNTIYF. In DNA form, the CDR3 reads TGCGCCAGCAGCGCCTCTGGAAACACCATATATTTT. The chain uses TRBV5-1 and TRBJ1-3, with D unclear. V was clipped by 4 bases and J by 0 bases, with 2 bases between them. Germline V gene sequence: CDR1 SGHRS, CDR2 YFSETQ. This CDR3 comprises 12 residues.